There are many counts of the clone carrying this T cell receptor (beta chain). The data originate from a study of T cells in Graves' hyperthyroidism and ophthalmopathy. Newly diagnosed hyperthyroidism patients aged 18 to 65 years had disease lasting under 2 months. TCR beta CDR3 regions were amplified from RNA transcripts. The HTBI primer set served for first-round RT-PCR of the TCR CDR3. In TCRdb, the multiplex PCR reads were re-called with MiXCR into one record per CDR3 protein. The data contain 650,000 to 850,000 distinct CDR3 sequences, approximately 18% of them singletons. The material sequenced was blood. This clonotype originated in a woman aged 50 to 60 with Graves' hyperthyroidism that later progressed to Graves' ophthalmopathy.

The CDR3 sequence: CSADRGPNTEAFF. The CDR3 DNA reads as TGCAGTGCCGACAGGGGGCCGAACACTGAAGCTTTCTTT. The chain joins TRBV20-1 to TRBJ1-1, with TRBD1 matching 10 bases. J was trimmed by 1 base and V by 6 bases; bases with no gene match: 2. This CDR3 has 13 residues. From germline, CDR1 is DFQATT and CDR2 SNEGSKA (reference sequence).